The entry below gives a single TCR beta chain sequence along with its context. The antigen remains unidentified. The data are from a study of cytomegalovirus exposure and HLA in healthy donors. General study results and limits: According to reports, the classifier identified cytomegalovirus status with high specificity and sensitivity. Subsequent analysis revealed that first-cohort TCR clusters tended to co-occur in the approximately 120 validation repertoires. Across donors, most TCRs were seen rarely, yet some public ones were widespread.

This CDR3 contains 14 residues. Trimming removed 4 bases from V and 13 bases from J; junction bases left unmatched: 7. Germline CDR1 SGHTA, CDR2 FQGTGA. The donors were in the approximately 130-subject validation cohort, distinct from the roughly 670-subject first cohort. Using immunoSEQ multiplex PCR, the repertoire was profiled, and TCRdb retains in-frame clones only, with some absent. The table lists approximately 270,000 clones, roughly 85% of them singletons. Sequenced material: PBMCs. This TCR came from a woman in her late teens or twenties in good health and CMV-seronegative. The chain is built from TRBV7-3 and TRBJ2-3; TRBD2 aligns across 14 bases. CDR3 sequence reads: CASSSGTSGGPEYF. CDR3 coding DNA: TGTGCCAGCAGCTCGGGGACTAGCGGGGGACCTGAGTATTTT.